The clone carrying this T cell receptor (beta chain) was seen only a few times. A clone one base away is much larger, so this may be a read error. CDR1 DFQATT and CDR2 SNEGSKA come from the germline V gene (reference sequence). This CDR3 has 15 residues. The source of the sample is a study of regulatory T cells in long-lasting Graves disease. Time point indicated: newly diagnosed GD, antithyroid drugs for less than 3 months. PBMC-derived RNA was used for the TCR library. Library construction for TCR beta used iRepertoire HTBI primers and Arm-PCR of CDR3 regions. TCRdb re-derived calls from the multiplex PCR reads in MiXCR, one entry per CDR3 protein. The table has around 250,000 distinct CDR3 sequences, under 20% seen once; the top ten hold roughly 15%. Separately, the same data were catalogued under a study of T cells in Graves' hyperthyroidism and ophthalmopathy. That work states: First-round RT-PCR targeting the TCR CDR3 was performed with the HTBI primer set. Ophthalmopathy stood apart from stable hyperthyroidism in a 13 V-J model.

The receptor comes from a woman aged 25 to 39 with Graves disease. V and J are TRBV20-1 and TRBJ1-2, with a weak D call TRBD1 (5 bases). The sample here was peripheral blood mononuclear cells (PBMCs), taken at new diagnosis, from a patient treated with antithyroid drugs. The CDR3 spells CSPSSGFGTNYGYTF. In nucleotides, the CDR3 is TGCAGTCCTAGCTCAGGGTTTGGGACGAACTATGGCTACACCTTC.